These 2 T cell receptor beta chains came from one sample sequenced in a study of CD8 T cells in Susac syndrome. When the RNA was reverse transcribed, random hexamers were used with an input of about 0.5 to 1 ug. TCRdb called the immunoSEQ multiplex PCR reads again in MiXCR, with one record for every CDR3 protein. Of approximately 140,000 distinct CDR3 sequences in the sample, around 80% are singletons; the top ten hold around 0.5%. Sequencing was carried out using CD8+ T cells from PBMCs. Receptors originate from a human donor with multiple sclerosis.

The genes are TRBV7-9 and TRBJ2-2; D tentatively reads TRBD1 or TRBD2 (6 bases each). CDR1 and CDR2 (germline): SEHNR, FQNEAQ (reference sequence). Trimming took off 7 bases at V and 7 bases at J, with 25 bases between the two ends. This CDR3 comprises 17 residues. This CDR3 reads CASIPSLGLGAVGELFF. In nucleotides, the CDR3 is TGTGCCAGCATCCCTTCGTTGGGACTGGGGGCGGTCGGGGAGCTGTTTTTT. The full variable domain, in which reference TRBV7-9 and TRBJ2-2 provide the parts outside the CDR3, is DTGVSQNPRHKITKRGQNVTFRCDPISEHNRLYWYRQTLGQGPEFLTYFQNEAQLEKSRLLSDRFSAERPKGSFSTLEIQRTEQGDSAMYLCASIPSLGLGAVGELFFGEGSRLTVL.

The V gene is TRBV19, the J gene TRBJ1-2, with D hard to call. Trimming took off 5 bases at V and 5 bases at J, with 9 bases between the two ends. The CDR3 extends over 12 amino acids. CDR1 and CDR2 from the germline V gene are LNHDA and SQIVND (reference sequence). CDR3 residues: CASSGQFYGYTF. The CDR3 DNA follows: TGTGCCAGTAGTGGCCAATTTTATGGCTACACCTTC.